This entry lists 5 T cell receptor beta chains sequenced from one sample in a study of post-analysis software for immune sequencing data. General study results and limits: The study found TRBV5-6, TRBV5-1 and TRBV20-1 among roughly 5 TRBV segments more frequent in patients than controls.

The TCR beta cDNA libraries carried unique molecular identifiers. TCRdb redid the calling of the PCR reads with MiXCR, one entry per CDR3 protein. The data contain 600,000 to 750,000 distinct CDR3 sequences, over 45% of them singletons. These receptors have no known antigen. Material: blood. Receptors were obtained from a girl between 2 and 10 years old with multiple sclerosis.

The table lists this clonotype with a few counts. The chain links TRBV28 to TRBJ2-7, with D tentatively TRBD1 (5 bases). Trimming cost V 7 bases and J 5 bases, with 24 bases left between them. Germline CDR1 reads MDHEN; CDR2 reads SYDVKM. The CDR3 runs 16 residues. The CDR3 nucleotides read TGTGCCAGCACCAGTCCAGGCAGGGAAATTTCCAACGAGCAGTACTTC. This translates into CASTSPGREISNEQYF.

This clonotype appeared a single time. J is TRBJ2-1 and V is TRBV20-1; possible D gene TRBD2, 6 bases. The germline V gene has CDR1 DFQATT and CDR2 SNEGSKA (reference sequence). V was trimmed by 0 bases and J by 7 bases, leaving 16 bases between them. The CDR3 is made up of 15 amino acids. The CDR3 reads CSARDREKGWNEQFF. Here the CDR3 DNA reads TGCAGTGCTAGAGATCGGGAGAAGGGGTGGAATGAGCAGTTCTTC.

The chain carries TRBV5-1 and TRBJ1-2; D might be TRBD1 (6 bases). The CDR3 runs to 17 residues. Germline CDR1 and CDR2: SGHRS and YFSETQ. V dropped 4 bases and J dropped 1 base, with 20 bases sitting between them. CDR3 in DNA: TGCGCCAGCAGCCAGGGGACTTCGGGACGCAGTAACTATGGCTACACCTTC. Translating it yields CASSQGTSGRSNYGYTF.

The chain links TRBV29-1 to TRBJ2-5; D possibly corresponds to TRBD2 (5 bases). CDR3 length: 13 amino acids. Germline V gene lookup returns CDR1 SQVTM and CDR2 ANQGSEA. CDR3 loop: CGSRPSIQETQYF. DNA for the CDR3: TGCGGGAGTCGGCCTTCCATCCAGGAGACCCAGTACTTC.

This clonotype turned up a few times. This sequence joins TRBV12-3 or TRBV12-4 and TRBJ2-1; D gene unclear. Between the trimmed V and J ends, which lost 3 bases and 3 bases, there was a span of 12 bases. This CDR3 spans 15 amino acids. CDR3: CASSLRQASYNEQFF. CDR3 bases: TGTGCCAGCAGTTTGCGGCAGGCTAGCTACAATGAGCAGTTCTTC.